The entry below gives a single TCR beta chain sequence along with its context. What it binds is not known. This sample is drawn from a study of T cell responses to AZD1222 COVID-19 vaccine. Germline V gene data show CDR1 as KGHDR and CDR2 as SFDVKD. V shed 4 bases, J shed 6 bases, and the junction held 16 bases outside the gene matches. CDR3 length equals 18 residues. Whole-study results and caveats: Nearly half of the spike-specific TCRs reportedly recognize variant regions that carry no mutations. Breadth and depth of Spike-specific TCRs rose after two AZD1222 doses.

Sequencing used immunoSEQ multiplex PCR; TCRdb keeps in-frame clones, though not all of them. This table has tens of thousands of clones, about nine tenths appearing once. The TCR sequence derives from an adult who received the MenACWY meningococcal vaccine as a control. Sequenced material: peripheral blood, taken 28 days after the second dose of the MenACWY control vaccine. The chain recombines TRBV24-1 with TRBJ2-3, with TRBD2 identical over 9 bases. CDR3 nucleotides: TGTGCCACCAGTGACCCCTCACCAGCGGGAGGAGGGCGGGATACGCAGTATTTT. Translation gives CATSDPSPAGGGRDTQYF.